A single sample gave rise to the 12 T cell receptor beta chains below, sequenced in a study of patients and donors after allogeneic stem cell transplantation (TCRdb year 2020). Receptors were amplified or captured by RT-PCR. Sequenced using a NextSeq 550. The public sequencing data were trimmed at Q25 with fastp and processed into clonotypes with MiXCR by TCRdb, which kept only in-frame beta chains. Records with the same CDR3 protein are collapsed into one entry carrying the most frequent genes and DNA. This sample comprises about 410,000 distinct CDR3 sequences, roughly 17% of them detected only once. In total, the top ten clones hold less than 8.5% of the sample. What was sequenced was blood, either unsorted or a sorted T cell fraction (not recorded which). The receptors shown here come from a human donor who was either an allogeneic HSCT recipient or a stem cell or donor lymphocyte infusion donor (not recorded which). It is not recorded whose cells these are; they may come from a transplant donor.

V is TRBV30 and J is TRBJ1-1; D call uncertain. Germline values: CDR1 GTSNPN, CDR2 SVGIG (reference sequence). Trimming took off 0 bases at V and 0 bases at J, with 11 bases between the two ends. This CDR3 is 15 amino acids long. CDR3 coding DNA: TGTGCCTGGAGTGTACGAAGGGTCATGAACACTGAAGCTTTCTTT. Protein: CAWSVRRVMNTEAFF. Filled out from reference TRBV30 and TRBJ1-1, the complete variable domain reads SQTIHQWPATLVQPVGSPLSLECTVEGTSNPNLYWYRQAAGRGLQLLFYSVGIGQISSEVPQNLSASRPQDRQFILSSKKLLLSDSGFYLCAWSVRRVMNTEAFFGQGTRLTVV.

The chain combines TRBV2 with TRBJ2-5; TRBD2 might be the D (5 bases). The germline V and J ends were trimmed by 4 bases and 1 base, with 16 bases remaining between them. Germline lookup yields CDR1 SNHLY and CDR2 FYNNEI. The CDR3 loop spans 16 amino acids. CDR3 bases: TGTGCCAGCAGTGCGGACTTTAAAGGCCTCCAAGAGACCCAGTACTTC. Translating it yields CASSADFKGLQETQYF.

This clonotype showed up just a few times. The chain employs TRBV20-1 and TRBJ2-1; 9 nucleotides agree with TRBD2. The CDR3 totals 15 residues. V dropped 6 bases and J dropped 6; count of bases not matched to a gene: 12. Germline assignment: CDR1 DFQATT and CDR2 SNEGSKA (reference sequence). The CDR3 DNA reads TGCAGTGCGAGTCGTAGCGGGGGCACGTTCAATGAGCAGTTCTTC. This translates into CSASRSGGTFNEQFF.

This clonotype was detected only a few times. CDR3 amino acids: CASTTTSSGNTIYF. DNA of the CDR3: TGTGCCAGCACGACTACTAGCTCTGGAAACACCATATATTTT. The rearrangement uses TRBV12-3 or TRBV12-4 and TRBJ1-3; D is unclear. The CDR3 runs 14 residues. V shed 7 bases and J shed 0 bases, with 10 bases lying between them.

DNA for the CDR3: TGTGCCACCAGTGACCAAGGAGGAGGGTTCGGGGAGCTGTTTTTT. Translating gives CATSDQGGGFGELFF. The rearrangement links TRBV24-1 to TRBJ2-2; D possibly corresponds to TRBD2 (6 bases). The V and J ends lost 4 bases and 7 bases respectively, with 15 bases between them. Germline CDR1 KGHDR, CDR2 SFDVKD. This CDR3 is 15 amino acids long.

The chain has TRBV5-1 and TRBJ2-1, with 10 nucleotides matching TRBD2. CDR3 size: 14 residues. Germline V gene lookup returns CDR1 SGHRS and CDR2 YFSETQ. V gave up 6 bases and J gave up 4 bases; unmatched junction bases: 4. The CDR3 bases are TGCGCCAGCACCGGGACTAGCGTTTACAATGAGCAGTTCTTC. Its translation: CASTGTSVYNEQFF.

This clonotype was detected a few times. This chain joins TRBV6-2 or TRBV6-3 and TRBJ2-3; the D gene is possibly TRBD1 (6 bases). The CDR3 sequence is 15 residues long. V shed 2 bases and J shed 0 bases, with 9 bases lying between them. Germline V gene lookup returns CDR1 MNHEY and CDR2 SVGEGT. In DNA, the CDR3 is TGTGCCAGCAGTTACCCCACAGGGAGCACAGATACGCAGTATTTT. Its protein product is CASSYPTGSTDTQYF.

This clonotype was seen more than once but under ten times. J is TRBJ2-1 and V is TRBV7-6; 8 bases map to TRBD1. Per germline, CDR1 SGHVS and CDR2 FNYEAQ. CDR3 size: 12 residues. After removal of 1 base from V and 12 bases from J, the junction contained 2 bases not matched to a gene. This chain's CDR3 is CASSLGDRRQFF. The DNA of the CDR3 is TGTGCCAGCAGCTTAGGGGACAGGAGGCAGTTCTTC.

This clonotype was seen a handful of times. This chain joins TRBV4-1 and TRBJ1-1; D is unclear. V lost 0 bases, J lost 0 bases, and 8 bases lay in between. This CDR3 has 15 amino acids. Germline V gene data show CDR1 as MGHRA and CDR2 as YSYEKL. The CDR3 DNA is TGCGCCAGCAGCCAAGATTTGACGGTGAACACTGAAGCTTTCTTT. It codes for CASSQDLTVNTEAFF.

This clonotype was seen a few times. The chain couples TRBV4-1 to TRBJ1-1; D ambiguous. V was cut by 4 bases and J by 6 bases, with 15 bases left in between. The germline V gene has CDR1 MGHRA and CDR2 YSYEKL. The CDR3 length is 14 residues. This chain's CDR3 is CASSRSGTGPEAFF. The DNA for the CDR3 is TGCGCCAGCAGCCGGTCAGGAACCGGCCCTGAAGCTTTCTTT.

This clonotype was detected a few times. V and J are TRBV4-1 and TRBJ2-2, with D unresolved. Germline values: CDR1 MGHRA, CDR2 YSYEKL. V dropped 3 bases and J dropped 7 bases, with 12 bases sitting between them. This CDR3 is built from 14 residues. CDR3 sequence (DNA): TGCGCCAGCAGCCACGGCCAGACTTTCGGGGAGCTGTTTTTT. It translates to CASSHGQTFGELFF.

This clonotype was found once. A read error is possible here, since a much larger clone lies one base away. The gene calls are TRBV10-3 and TRBJ2-2; 8 nucleotides agree with TRBD1. Germline CDR1 reads ENHRY; CDR2 reads SYGVKD. The CDR3 length is 16 residues. The CDR3 nucleotides read TGTGCCTTCAGTGAGTCGTCACGGACAGGGACCGGGGAGCTGTTTTTT. Translation gives CAFSESSRTGTGELFF.